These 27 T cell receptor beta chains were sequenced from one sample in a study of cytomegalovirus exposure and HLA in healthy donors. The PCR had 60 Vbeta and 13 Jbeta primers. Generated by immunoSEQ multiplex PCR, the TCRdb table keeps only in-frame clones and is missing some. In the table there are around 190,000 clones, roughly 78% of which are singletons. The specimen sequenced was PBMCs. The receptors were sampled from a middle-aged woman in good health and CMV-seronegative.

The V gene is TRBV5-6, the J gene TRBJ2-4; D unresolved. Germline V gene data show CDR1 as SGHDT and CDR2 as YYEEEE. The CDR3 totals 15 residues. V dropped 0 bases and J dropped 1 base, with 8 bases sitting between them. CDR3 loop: CASSLVSGAKNIQYF. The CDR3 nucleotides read TGTGCCAGCAGCTTGGTTTCCGGTGCCAAAAACATTCAGTACTTC.

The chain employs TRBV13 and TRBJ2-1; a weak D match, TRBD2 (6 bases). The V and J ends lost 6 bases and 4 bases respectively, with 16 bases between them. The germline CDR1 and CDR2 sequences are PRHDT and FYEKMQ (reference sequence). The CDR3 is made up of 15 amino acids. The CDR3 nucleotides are TGTGCCAGCAGAGGGTTAGCGGACCGTTACAATGAGCAGTTCTTC. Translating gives CASRGLADRYNEQFF.

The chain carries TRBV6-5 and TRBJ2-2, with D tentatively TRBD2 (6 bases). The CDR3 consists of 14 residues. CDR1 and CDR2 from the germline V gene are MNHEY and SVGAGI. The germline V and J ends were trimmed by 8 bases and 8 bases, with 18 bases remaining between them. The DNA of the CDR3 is TGTGCCAGCGGGATAGCGCGAGGAGGGGGGGAGCTGTTTTTT. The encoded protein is CASGIARGGGELFF.

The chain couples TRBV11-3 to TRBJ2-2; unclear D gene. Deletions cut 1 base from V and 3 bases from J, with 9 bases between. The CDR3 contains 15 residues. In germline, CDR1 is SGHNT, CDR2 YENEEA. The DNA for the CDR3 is TGTGCCAGCAGCTTAGGGGCGACACACACCGGGGAGCTGTTTTTT. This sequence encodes CASSLGATHTGELFF.

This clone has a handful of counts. CDR3 residues: CASRAYASGANVLTF. In DNA form, the CDR3 reads TGTGCCAGCAGGGCATATGCCTCTGGGGCCAACGTCCTGACTTTC. The rearrangement uses TRBV28 and TRBJ2-6; D gene unclear. CDR1 is MDHEN, CDR2 SYDVKM, per germline. This CDR3 comprises 15 residues. V lost 6 bases and J 0 bases, leaving 9 bases between the germline ends.

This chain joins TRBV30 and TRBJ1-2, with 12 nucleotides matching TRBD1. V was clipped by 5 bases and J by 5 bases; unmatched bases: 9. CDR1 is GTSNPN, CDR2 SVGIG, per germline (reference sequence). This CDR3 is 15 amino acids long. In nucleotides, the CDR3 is TGTGCCTGGTACACCGGGACAGGGGGCCTGTATGGCTACACCTTC. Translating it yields CAWYTGTGGLYGYTF.

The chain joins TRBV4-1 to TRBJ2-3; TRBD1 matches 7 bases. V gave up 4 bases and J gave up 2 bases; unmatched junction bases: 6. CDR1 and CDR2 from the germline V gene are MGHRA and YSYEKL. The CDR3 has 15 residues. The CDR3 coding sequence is TGCGCCAGCAGCCTGGGACAGCGAGCCACAGATACGCAGTATTTT. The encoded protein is CASSLGQRATDTQYF.

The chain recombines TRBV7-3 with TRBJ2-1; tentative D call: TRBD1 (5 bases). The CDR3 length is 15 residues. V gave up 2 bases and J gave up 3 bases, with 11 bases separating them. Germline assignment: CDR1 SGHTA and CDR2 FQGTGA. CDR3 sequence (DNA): TGTGCCAGCAGCTTAGAGTCAGGGAACTACAATGAGCAGTTCTTC. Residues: CASSLESGNYNEQFF.

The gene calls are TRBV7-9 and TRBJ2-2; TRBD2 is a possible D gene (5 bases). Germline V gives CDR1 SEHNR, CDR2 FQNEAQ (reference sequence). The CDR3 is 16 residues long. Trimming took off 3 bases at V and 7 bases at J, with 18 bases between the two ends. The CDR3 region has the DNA TGTGCCAGCAGCTTGAGGGCCTCTAGTGGAATCGGGGAGCTGTTTTTT. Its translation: CASSLRASSGIGELFF.

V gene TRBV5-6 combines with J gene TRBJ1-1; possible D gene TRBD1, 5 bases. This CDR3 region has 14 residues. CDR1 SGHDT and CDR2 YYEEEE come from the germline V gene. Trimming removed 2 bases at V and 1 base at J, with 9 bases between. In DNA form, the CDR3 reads TGTGCCAGCAGCTTTGGGACTGAGAACACTGAAGCTTTCTTT. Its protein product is CASSFGTENTEAFF.

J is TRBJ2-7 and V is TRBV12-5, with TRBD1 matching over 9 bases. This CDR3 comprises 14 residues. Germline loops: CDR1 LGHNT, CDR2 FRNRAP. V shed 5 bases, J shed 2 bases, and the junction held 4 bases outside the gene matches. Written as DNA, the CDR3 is TGTGCTAGTGGTCCGAGGACAGGGGCCTACGAGCAGTACTTC. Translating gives CASGPRTGAYEQYF. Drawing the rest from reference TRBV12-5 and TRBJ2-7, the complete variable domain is DARVTQTPRHKVTEMGQEVTMRCQPILGHNTVFWYRQTMMQGLELLAYFRNRAPLDDSGMPKDRFSAEMPDATLATLKIQPSEPRDSAVYFCASGPRTGAYEQYFGPGTRLTVT.

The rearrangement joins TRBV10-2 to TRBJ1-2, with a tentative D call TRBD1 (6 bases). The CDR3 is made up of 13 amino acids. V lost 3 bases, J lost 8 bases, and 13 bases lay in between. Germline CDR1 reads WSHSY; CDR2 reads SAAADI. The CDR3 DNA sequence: TGCGCCAGCAGTGAACAGGGTGCGTACGGCTACACCTTC. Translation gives CASSEQGAYGYTF.

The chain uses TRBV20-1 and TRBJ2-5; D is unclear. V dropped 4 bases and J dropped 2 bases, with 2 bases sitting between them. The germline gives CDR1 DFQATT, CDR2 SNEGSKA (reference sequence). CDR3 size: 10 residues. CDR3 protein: CSATQETQYF. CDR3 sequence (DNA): TGCAGTGCTACACAAGAGACCCAGTACTTC.

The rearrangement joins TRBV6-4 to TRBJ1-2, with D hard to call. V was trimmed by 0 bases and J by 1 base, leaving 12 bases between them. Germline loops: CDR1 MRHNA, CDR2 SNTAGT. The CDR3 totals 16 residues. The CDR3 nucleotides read TGTGCCAGCAGTGACTCGAACCGAGGGATTAACTATGGCTACACCTTC. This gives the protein CASSDSNRGINYGYTF.

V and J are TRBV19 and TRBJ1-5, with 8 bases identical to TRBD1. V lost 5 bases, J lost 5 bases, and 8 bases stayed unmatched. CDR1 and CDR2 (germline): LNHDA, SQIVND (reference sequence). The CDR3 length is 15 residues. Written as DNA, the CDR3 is TGTGCCAGTAGTGCTGGACAGGGCGTACATCAGCCCCAGCATTTT. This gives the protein CASSAGQGVHQPQHF.

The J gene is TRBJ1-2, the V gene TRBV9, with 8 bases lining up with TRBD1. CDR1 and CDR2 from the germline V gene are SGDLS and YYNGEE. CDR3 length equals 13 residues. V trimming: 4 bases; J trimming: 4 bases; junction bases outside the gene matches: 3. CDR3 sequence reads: CASSSGQGYGYTF. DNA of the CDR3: TGTGCCAGCAGCAGCGGACAGGGCTATGGCTACACCTTC. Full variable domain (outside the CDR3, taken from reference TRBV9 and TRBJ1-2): DSGVTQTPKHLITATGQRVTLRCSPRSGDLSVYWYQQSLDQGLQFLIQYYNGEERAKGNILERFSAQQFPDLHSELNLSSLELGDSALYFCASSSGQGYGYTFGSGTRLTVV.

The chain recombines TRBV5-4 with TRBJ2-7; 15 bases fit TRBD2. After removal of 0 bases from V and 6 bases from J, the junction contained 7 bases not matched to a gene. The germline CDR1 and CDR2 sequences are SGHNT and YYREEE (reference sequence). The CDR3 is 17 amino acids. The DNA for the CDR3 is TGTGCCAGCAGCTTGGACATCCCGGGACTAGCGGGAGGCGAGCAGTACTTC. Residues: CASSLDIPGLAGGEQYF.

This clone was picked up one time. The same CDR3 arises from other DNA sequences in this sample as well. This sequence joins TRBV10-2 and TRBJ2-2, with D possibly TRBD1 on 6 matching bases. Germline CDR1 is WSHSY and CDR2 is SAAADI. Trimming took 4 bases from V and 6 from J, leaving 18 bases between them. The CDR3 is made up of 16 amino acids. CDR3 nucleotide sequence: TGCGCCAGCAGTGTGGGACACTCTGAGCGGTCCGGGGAGCTGTTTTTT. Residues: CASSVGHSERSGELFF.

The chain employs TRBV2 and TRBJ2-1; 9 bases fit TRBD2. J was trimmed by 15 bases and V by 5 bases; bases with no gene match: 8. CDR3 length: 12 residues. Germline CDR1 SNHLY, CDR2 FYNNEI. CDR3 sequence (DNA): TGTGCCAGCAGTTTTCTAGCGGGAACCCGGTTCTTC. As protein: CASSFLAGTRFF.

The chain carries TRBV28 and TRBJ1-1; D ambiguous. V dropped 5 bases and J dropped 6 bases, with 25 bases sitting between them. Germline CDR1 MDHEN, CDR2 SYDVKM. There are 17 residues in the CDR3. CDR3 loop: CASSPNPDGFLLAEAFF. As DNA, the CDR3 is TGTGCCAGCAGTCCGAACCCTGACGGGTTTCTCCTCGCTGAAGCTTTCTTT.

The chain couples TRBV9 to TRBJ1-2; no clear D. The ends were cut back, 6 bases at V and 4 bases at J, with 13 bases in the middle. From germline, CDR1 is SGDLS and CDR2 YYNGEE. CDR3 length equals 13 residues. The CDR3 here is CASTESGPYGYTF. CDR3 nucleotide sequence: TGTGCCAGCACCGAGTCAGGCCCCTATGGCTACACCTTC.

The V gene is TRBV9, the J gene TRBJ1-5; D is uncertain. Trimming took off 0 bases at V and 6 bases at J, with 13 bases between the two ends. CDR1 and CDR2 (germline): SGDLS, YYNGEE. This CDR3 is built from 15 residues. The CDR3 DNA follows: TGTGCCAGCAGCGTAGAAGAGGGTTTAAGTCAGCCCCAGCATTTT. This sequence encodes CASSVEEGLSQPQHF.

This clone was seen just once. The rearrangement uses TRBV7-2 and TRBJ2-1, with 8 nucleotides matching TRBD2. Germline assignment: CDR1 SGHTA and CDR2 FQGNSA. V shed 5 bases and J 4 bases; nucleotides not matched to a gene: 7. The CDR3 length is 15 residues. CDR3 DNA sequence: TGTGCCAGCAGCCGTGGTACTAGCGGTTACAATGAGCAGTTCTTC. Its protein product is CASSRGTSGYNEQFF.

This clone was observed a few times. The CDR3 is CASSRNRGRENEKLFF. Written as DNA, the CDR3 is TGCGCCAGCAGCCGTAATAGGGGGCGCGAAAATGAAAAACTGTTTTTT. The V and J genes are TRBV5-1 and TRBJ1-4; 7 bases match TRBD1. J was trimmed by 5 bases and V by 4 bases; bases with no gene match: 11. This CDR3 has 16 amino acids. Germline V gene lookup returns CDR1 SGHRS and CDR2 YFSETQ. The full variable domain, in which reference TRBV5-1 and TRBJ1-4 provide the parts outside the CDR3, is KAGVTQTPRYLIKTRGQQVTLSCSPISGHRSVSWYQQTPGQGLQFLFEYFSETQRNKGNFPGRFSGRQFSNSRSEMNVSTLELGDSALYLCASSRNRGRENEKLFFGSGTQLSVL.

This CDR3 reads CASSLALGYEQYF. CDR3 in DNA: TGTGCCAGCAGCTTAGCCCTCGGGTACGAGCAGTACTTC. The chain couples TRBV7-9 to TRBJ2-7; D gene uncertain. V lost 0 bases to trimming and J lost 4 bases, with 7 bases between them. The CDR3 consists of 13 residues. Germline V gives CDR1 SEHNR, CDR2 FQNEAQ (reference sequence).

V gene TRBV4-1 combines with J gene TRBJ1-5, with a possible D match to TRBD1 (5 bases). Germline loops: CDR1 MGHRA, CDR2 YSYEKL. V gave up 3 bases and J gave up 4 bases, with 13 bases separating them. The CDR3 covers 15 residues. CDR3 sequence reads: CASSQYTGENQPQHF. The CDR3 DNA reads TGCGCCAGCAGCCAGTATACAGGCGAAAATCAGCCCCAGCATTTT.

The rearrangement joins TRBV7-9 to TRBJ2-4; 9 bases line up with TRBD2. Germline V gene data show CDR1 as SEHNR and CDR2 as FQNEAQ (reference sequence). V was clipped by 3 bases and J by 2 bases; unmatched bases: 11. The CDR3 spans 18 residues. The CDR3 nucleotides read TGTGCCAGCAGCTTCGTAAGCGGGAGGCGATGGTCCAAAAACATTCAGTACTTC. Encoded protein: CASSFVSGRRWSKNIQYF. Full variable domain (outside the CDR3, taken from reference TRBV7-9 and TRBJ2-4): DTGVSQNPRHKITKRGQNVTFRCDPISEHNRLYWYRQTLGQGPEFLTYFQNEAQLEKSRLLSDRFSAERPKGSFSTLEIQRTEQGDSAMYLCASSFVSGRRWSKNIQYFGAGTRLSVL.